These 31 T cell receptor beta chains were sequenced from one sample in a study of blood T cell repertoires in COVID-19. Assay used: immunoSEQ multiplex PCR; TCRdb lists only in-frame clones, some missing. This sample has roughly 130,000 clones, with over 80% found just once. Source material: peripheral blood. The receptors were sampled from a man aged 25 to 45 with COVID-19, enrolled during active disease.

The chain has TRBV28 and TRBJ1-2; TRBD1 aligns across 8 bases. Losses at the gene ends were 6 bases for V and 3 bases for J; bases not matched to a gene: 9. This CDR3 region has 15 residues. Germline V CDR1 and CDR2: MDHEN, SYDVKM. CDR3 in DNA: TGTGCCAGCAGGCAAGGACAGGGAGGAGACTATGGCTACACCTTC. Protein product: CASRQGQGGDYGYTF.

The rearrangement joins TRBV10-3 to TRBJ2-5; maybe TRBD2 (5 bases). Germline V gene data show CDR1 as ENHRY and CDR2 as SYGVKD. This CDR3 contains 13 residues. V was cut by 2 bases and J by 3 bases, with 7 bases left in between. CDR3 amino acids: CAISEGGKETQYF. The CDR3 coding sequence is TGTGCCATCAGTGAGGGAGGTAAAGAGACCCAGTACTTC.

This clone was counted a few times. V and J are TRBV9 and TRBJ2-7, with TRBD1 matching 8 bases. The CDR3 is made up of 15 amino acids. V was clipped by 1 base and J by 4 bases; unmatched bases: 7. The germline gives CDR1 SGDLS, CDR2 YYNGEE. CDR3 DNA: TGTGCCAGCAGCGTAACTGGGACAGGCGGATACGAGCAGTACTTC. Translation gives CASSVTGTGGYEQYF.

CDR3 bases: TGTGCCAGCAGCCACCAGACAGGGATCGAAGAGACCCAGTACTTC. It codes for CASSHQTGIEETQYF. The chain is built from TRBV3-1 (or the pseudogene TRBV3-2) and TRBJ2-5; TRBD1 matches 7 bases. CDR3 length: 15 amino acids. Germline CDR1 reads LGHDT; CDR2 reads YNNKEL (reference sequence). With V trimmed by 3 bases and J by 3 bases, 7 bases remained unmatched.

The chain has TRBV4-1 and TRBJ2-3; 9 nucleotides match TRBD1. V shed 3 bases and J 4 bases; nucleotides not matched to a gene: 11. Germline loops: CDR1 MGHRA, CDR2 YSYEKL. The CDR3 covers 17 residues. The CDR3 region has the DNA TGCGCCAGCAGCCAGATACCCGGGACAGGGCCATCAGATACGCAGTATTTT. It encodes CASSQIPGTGPSDTQYF.

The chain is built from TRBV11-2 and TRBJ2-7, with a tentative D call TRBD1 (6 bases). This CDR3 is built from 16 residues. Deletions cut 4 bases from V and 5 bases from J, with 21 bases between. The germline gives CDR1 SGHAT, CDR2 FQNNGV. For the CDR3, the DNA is TGTGCCAGCAGCTCAGGGGTCGGGTTTATCGCCAACGAGCAGTACTTC. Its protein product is CASSSGVGFIANEQYF.

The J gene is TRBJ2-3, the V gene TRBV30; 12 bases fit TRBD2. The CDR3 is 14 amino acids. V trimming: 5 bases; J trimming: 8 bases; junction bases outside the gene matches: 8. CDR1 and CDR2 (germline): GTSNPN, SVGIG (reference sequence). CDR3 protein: CAWRTSGKGGTQYF. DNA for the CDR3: TGTGCCTGGCGGACTAGCGGGAAAGGGGGTACGCAGTATTTT. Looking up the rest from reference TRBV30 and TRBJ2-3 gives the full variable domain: SQTIHQWPATLVQPVGSPLSLECTVEGTSNPNLYWYRQAAGRGLQLLFYSVGIGQISSEVPQNLSASRPQDRQFILSSKKLLLSDSGFYLCAWRTSGKGGTQYFGPGTRLTVL.

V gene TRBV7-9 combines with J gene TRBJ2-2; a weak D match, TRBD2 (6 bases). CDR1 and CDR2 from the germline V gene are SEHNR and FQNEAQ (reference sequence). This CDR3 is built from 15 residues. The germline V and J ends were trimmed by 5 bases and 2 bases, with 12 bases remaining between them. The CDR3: CASSPGSSNTGELFF. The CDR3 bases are TGTGCCAGCAGCCCCGGGAGTAGTAACACCGGGGAGCTGTTTTTT.

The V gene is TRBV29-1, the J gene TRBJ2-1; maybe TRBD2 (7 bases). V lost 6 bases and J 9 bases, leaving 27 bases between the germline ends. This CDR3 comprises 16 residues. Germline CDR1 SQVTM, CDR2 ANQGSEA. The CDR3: CSVYPGRGALGGEQFF. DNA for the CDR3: TGCAGCGTGTACCCCGGACGGGGGGCGCTGGGGGGTGAGCAGTTCTTC.

The CDR3 region is CATSRVGRQYNEKLFF. CDR3 in DNA: TGTGCCACCAGCAGAGTAGGAAGACAGTATAATGAAAAACTGTTTTTT. This sequence joins TRBV15 and TRBJ1-4, with a tentative D call TRBD1 (5 bases). V lost 1 base and J lost 4, with 13 bases in between. Germline assignment: CDR1 LNHNV and CDR2 YYDKDF (reference sequence). CDR3 length equals 16 residues.

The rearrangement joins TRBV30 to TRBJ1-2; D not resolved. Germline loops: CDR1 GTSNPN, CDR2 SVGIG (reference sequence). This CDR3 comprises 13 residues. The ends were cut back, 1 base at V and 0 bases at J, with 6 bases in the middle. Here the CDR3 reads CAWSAATNYGYTF. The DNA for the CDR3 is TGTGCCTGGAGTGCCGCGACTAACTATGGCTACACCTTC.

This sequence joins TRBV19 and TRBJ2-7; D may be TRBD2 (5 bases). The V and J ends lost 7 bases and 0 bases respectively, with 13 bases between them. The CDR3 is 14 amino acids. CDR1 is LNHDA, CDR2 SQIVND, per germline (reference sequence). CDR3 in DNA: TGTGCCAGTACCCGGACTGGGAGCTCCTACGAGCAGTACTTC. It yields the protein CASTRTGSSYEQYF.

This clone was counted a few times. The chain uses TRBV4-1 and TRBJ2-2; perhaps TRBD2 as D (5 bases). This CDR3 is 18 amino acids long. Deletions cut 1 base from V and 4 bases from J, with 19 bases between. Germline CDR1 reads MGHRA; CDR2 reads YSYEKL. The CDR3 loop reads CASSQVLSGPRGTGELFF. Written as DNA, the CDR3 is TGCGCCAGCAGCCAAGTTCTAAGCGGACCCCGAGGCACCGGGGAGCTGTTTTTT.

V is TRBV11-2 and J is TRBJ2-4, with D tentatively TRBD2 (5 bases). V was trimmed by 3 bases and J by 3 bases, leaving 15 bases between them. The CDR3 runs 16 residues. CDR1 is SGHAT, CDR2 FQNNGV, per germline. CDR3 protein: CASSFGVGSVKNIQYF. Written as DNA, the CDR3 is TGTGCCAGCAGCTTCGGGGTCGGTAGTGTCAAAAACATTCAGTACTTC.

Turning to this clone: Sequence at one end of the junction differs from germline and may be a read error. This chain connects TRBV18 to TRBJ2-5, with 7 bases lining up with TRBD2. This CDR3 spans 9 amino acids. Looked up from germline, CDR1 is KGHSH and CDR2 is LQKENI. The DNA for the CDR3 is TGCGGGAGGCTCGAGGACCAGTACTTC. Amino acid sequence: CGRLEDQYF.

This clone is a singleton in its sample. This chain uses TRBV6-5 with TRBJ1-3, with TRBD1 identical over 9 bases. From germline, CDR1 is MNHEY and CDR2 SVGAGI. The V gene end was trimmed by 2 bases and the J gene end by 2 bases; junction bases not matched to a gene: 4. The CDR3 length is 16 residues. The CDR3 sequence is CASSYGRDRAGNTIYF. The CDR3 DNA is TGTGCCAGCAGTTACGGCCGGGACAGGGCTGGAAACACCATATATTTT.

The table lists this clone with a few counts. The CDR3: CASSWGTSIAYEQYF. The CDR3 DNA reads TGTGCCAGCAGCTGGGGGACTAGCATTGCCTACGAGCAGTACTTC. The chain employs TRBV5-6 and TRBJ2-7; 9 positions agree with TRBD2. This CDR3 contains 15 residues. Trimming at V came to 3 bases and at J to 2 bases, leaving 6 bases not matched to a gene. The germline V gene has CDR1 SGHDT and CDR2 YYEEEE.

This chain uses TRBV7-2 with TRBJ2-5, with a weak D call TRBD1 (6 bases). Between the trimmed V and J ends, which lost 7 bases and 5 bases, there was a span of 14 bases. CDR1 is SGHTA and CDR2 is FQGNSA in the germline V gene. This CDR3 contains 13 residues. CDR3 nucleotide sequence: TGTGCCAGCAATCAGGGGTTAGGTGAGACCCAGTACTTC. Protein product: CASNQGLGETQYF.

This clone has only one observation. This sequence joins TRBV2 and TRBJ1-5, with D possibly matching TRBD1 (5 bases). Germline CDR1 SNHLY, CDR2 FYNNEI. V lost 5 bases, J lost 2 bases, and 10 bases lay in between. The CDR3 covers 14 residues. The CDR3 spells CASSRKGGNQPQHF. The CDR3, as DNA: TGTGCCAGCAGTCGGAAAGGGGGCAATCAGCCCCAGCATTTT.

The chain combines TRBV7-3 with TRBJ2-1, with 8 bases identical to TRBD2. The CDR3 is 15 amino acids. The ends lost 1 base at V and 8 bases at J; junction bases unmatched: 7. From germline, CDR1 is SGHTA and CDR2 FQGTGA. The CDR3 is CASSLMGTSVDEQFF. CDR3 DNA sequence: TGTGCCAGCAGCTTAATGGGGACTAGTGTGGATGAGCAGTTCTTC. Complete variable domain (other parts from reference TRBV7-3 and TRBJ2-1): GAGVSQTPSNKVTEKGKYVELRCDPISGHTALYWYRQSLGQGPEFLIYFQGTGAADDSGLPNDRFFAVRPEGSVSTLKIQRTERGDSAVYLCASSLMGTSVDEQFFGPGTRLTVL.

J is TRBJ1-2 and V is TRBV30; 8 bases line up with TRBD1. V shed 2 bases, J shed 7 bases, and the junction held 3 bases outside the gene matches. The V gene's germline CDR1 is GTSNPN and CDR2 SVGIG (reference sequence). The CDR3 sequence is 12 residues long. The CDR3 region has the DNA TGTGCCTGGAGTTCAGGGGGCTTTGGCTACACCTTC. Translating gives CAWSSGGFGYTF.

The CDR3 bases are TGTGCCAGCAGCTTCGGACAGGCTGGGGCCAACGTCCTGACTTTC. Protein: CASSFGQAGANVLTF. This chain connects TRBV7-3 to TRBJ2-6; 7 nucleotides agree with TRBD1. V shed 3 bases, J shed 2 bases, and the junction held 1 base outside the gene matches. This CDR3 region has 15 residues. CDR1 and CDR2 from the germline V gene are SGHTA and FQGTGA.

CDR3 coding DNA: TGTGCCAGCAGCGTCCGGGACAGTGTAACTGGCTACACCTTC. Translated, it gives CASSVRDSVTGYTF. V and J are TRBV7-2 and TRBJ1-2; 7 bases match TRBD1. Trimming at V came to 5 bases and at J to 7 bases, leaving 10 bases not matched to a gene. Germline V gene lookup returns CDR1 SGHTA and CDR2 FQGNSA. This CDR3 is 14 amino acids long.

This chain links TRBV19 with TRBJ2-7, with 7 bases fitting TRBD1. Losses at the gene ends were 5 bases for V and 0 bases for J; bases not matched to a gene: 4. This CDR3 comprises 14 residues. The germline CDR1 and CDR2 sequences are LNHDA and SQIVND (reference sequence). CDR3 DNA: TGTGCCAGTAGTTCGGGACAGAACTCCTACGAGCAGTACTTC. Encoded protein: CASSSGQNSYEQYF.

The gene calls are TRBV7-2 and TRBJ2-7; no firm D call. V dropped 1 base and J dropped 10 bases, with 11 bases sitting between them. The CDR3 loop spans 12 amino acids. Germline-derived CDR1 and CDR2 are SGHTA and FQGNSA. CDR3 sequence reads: CASSLVSGFQYF. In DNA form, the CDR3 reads TGTGCCAGCAGCTTAGTATCCGGGTTCCAGTACTTC.

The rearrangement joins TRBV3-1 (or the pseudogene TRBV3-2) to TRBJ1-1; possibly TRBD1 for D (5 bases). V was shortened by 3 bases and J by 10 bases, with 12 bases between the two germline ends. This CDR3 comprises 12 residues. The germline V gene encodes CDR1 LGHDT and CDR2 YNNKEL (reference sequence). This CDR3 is CASSHPRGGAFF. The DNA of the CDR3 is TGTGCCAGCAGCCACCCCCGCGGGGGAGCTTTCTTT.

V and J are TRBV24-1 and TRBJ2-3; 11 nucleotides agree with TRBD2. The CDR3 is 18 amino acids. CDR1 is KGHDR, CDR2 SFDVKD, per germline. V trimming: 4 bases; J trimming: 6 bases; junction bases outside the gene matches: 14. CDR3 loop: CATSEPSLAGGGRDTQYF. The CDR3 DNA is TGTGCCACCAGTGAACCGTCGCTAGCGGGAGGCGGCCGGGATACGCAGTATTTT.

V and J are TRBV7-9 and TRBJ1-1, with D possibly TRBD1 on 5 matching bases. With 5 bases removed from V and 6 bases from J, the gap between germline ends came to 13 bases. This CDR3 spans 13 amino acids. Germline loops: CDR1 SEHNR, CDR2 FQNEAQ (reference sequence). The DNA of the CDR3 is TGTGCCAGCAGCGAGTTGGGGCTCGCTGAAGCTTTCTTT. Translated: CASSELGLAEAFF.

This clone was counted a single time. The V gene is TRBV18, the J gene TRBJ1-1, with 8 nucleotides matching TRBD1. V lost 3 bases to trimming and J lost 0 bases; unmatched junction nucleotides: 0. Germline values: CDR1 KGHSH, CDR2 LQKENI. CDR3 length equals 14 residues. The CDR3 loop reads CASSPTGVNTEAFF. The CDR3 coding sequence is TGTGCCAGCTCACCGACAGGGGTGAACACTGAAGCTTTCTTT. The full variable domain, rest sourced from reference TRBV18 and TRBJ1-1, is NAGVMQNPRHLVRRRGQEARLRCSPMKGHSHVYWYRQLPEEGLKFMVYLQKENIIDESGMPKERFSAEFPKEGPSILRIQQVVRGDSAAYFCASSPTGVNTEAFFGQGTRLTVV.

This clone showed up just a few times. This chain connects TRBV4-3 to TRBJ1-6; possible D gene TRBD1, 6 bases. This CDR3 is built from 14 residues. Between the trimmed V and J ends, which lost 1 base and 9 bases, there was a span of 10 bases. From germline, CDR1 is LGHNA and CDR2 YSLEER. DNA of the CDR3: TGCGCCAGCAGCCAAGCAGGGGAGATTTCACCCCTCCACTTT. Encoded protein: CASSQAGEISPLHF.

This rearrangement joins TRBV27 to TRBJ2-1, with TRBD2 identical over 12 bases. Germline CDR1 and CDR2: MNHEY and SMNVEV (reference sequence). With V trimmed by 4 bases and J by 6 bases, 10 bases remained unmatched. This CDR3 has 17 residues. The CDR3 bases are TGTGCCAGCAGTTCCAGCCCCCGACTAGCGGGAGTCAATGAGCAGTTCTTC. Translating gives CASSSSPRLAGVNEQFF.